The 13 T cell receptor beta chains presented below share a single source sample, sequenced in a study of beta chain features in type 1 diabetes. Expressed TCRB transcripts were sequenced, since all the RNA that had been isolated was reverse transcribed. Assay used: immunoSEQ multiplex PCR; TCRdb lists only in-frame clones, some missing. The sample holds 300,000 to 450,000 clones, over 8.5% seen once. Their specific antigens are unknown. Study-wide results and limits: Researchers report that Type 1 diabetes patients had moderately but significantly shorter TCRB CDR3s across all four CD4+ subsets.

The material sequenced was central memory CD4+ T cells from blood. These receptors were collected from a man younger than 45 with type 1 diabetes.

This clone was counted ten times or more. The CDR3 DNA reads as TGTGCCAGTAGTCAAGACAGGGGCTACGAGCAGTACTTC. It is translated as CASSQDRGYEQYF. The rearrangement links TRBV19 to TRBJ2-7; 8 nucleotides match TRBD1. This CDR3 region has 13 residues. In germline, CDR1 is LNHDA, CDR2 SQIVND (reference sequence). V was pared by 5 bases and J by 3 bases, with 3 bases of the junction left unmatched.

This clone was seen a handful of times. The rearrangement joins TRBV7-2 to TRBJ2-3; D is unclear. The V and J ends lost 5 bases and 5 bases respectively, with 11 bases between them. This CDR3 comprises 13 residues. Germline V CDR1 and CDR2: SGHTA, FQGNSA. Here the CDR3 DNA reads TGTGCCAGCAGCGGTAGCTTAGGAGATACGCAGTATTTT. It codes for CASSGSLGDTQYF.

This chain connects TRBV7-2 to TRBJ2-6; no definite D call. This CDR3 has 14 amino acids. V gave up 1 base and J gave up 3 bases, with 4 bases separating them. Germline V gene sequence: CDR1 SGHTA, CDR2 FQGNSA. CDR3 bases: TGTGCCAGCAGCTTAGTAGGTGGGGCCAACGTCCTGACTTTC. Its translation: CASSLVGGANVLTF.

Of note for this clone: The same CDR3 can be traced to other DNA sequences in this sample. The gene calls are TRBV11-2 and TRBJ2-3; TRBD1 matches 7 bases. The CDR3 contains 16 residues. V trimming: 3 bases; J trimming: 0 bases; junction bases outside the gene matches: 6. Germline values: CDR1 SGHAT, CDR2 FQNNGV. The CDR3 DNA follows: TGTGCCAGCAGCTTCCTACAGGGGACGAGCACAGATACGCAGTATTTT. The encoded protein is CASSFLQGTSTDTQYF.

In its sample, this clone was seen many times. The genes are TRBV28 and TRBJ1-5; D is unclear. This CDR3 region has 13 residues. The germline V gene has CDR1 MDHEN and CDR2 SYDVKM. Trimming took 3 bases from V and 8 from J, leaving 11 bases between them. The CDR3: CASSFQFEEPQHF. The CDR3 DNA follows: TGTGCCAGCAGTTTCCAGTTTGAAGAGCCCCAGCATTTT.

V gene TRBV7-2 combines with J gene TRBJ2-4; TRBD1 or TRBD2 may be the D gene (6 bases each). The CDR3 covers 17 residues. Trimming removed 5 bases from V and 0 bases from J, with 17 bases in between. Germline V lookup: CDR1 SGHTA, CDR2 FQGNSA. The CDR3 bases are TGTGCCAGCAGCAACCACGGGGGCGGCCAAGCCAAAAACATTCAGTACTTC. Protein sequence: CASSNHGGGQAKNIQYF. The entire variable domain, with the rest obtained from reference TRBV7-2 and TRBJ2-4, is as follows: GAGVSQSPSNKVTEKGKDVELRCDPISGHTALYWYRQSLGQGLEFLIYFQGNSAPDKSGLPSDRFSAERTGGSVSTLTIQRTQQEDSAVYLCASSNHGGGQAKNIQYFGAGTRLSVL.

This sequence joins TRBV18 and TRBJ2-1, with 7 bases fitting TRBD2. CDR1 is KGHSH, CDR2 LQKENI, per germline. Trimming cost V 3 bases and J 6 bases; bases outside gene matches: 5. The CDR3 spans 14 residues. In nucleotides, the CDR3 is TGTGCCAGCTCACCTGTGTCGGGGGGCAATGAGCAGTTCTTC. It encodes CASSPVSGGNEQFF.

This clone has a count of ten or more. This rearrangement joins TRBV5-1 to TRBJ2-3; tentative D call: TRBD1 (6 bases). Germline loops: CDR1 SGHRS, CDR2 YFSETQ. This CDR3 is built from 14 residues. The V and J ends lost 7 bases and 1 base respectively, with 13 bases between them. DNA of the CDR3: TGCGCCAGCCAGATGCAGGGGCGCACAGATACGCAGTATTTT. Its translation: CASQMQGRTDTQYF.

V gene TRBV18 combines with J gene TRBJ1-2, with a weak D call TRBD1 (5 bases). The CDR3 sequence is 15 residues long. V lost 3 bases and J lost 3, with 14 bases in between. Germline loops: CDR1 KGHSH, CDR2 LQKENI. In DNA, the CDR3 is TGTGCCAGCTCACCCCCGGGTCTACAGGACTATGGCTACACCTTC. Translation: CASSPPGLQDYGYTF.

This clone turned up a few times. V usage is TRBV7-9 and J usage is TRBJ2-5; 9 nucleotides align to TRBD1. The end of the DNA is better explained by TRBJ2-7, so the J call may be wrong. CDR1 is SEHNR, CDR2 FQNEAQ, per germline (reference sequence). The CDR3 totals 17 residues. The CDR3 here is CASSHWKSGQGSHEQYF. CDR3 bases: TGTGCCAGCAGCCACTGGAAGTCGGGACAGGGAAGCCACGAGCAGTACTTC.

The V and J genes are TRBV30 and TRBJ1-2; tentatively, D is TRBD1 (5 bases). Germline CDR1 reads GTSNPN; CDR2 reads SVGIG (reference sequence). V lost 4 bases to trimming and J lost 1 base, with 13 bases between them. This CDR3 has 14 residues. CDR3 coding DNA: TGTGCCTGGACCCCCGGGACGGTTAACTATGGCTACACCTTC. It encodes CAWTPGTVNYGYTF.

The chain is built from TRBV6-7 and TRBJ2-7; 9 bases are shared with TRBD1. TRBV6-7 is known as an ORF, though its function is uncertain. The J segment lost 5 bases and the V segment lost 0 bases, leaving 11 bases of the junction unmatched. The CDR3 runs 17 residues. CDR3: CASSYSFGDRVINEQYF. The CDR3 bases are TGTGCCAGCAGTTACTCGTTTGGGGACAGGGTAATCAACGAGCAGTACTTC.

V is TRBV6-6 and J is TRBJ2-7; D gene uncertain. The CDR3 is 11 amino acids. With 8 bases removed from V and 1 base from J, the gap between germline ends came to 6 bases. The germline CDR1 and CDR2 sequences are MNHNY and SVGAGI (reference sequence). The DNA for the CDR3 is TGTGCCAGCCAGATTTCCTACGAGCAGTACTTC. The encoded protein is CASQISYEQYF.